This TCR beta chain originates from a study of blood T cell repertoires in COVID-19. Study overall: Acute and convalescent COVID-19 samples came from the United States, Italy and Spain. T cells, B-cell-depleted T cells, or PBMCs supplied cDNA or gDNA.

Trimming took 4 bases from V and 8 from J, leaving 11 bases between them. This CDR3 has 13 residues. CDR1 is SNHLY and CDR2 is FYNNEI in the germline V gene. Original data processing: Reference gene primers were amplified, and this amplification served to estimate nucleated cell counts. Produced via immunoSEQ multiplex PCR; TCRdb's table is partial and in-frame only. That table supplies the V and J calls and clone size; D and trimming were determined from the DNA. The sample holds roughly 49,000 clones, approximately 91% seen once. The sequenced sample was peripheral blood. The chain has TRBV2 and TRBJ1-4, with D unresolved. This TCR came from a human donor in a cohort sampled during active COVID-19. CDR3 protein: CASSVRWEEKLFF. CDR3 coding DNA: TGTGCCAGCAGTGTACGTTGGGAGGAAAAACTGTTTTTT.